The clone carrying this T cell receptor beta chain has just one count. Sequenced by immunoSEQ multiplex PCR; TCRdb stores in-frame clones only, minus some. The table includes about 130,000 clones, 75% to 90% detected once. The sample originates from a study of blood T cell repertoires in COVID-19. In the study overall: Samples representing acute and convalescent COVID-19 were sourced from the United States, Italy and Spain.

Germline values: CDR1 SGHTA, CDR2 FQGNSA. Trimming stripped 5 bases from V and 5 bases from J, with 10 bases between. CDR3 size: 12 residues. Those enrolled in Seattle joined during active infection and were followed longitudinally afterward. This clonotype was sampled from a man aged 60 to 75 with COVID-19, enrolled during active disease. Sequenced: peripheral blood. The rearrangement uses TRBV7-2 and TRBJ2-7; D unclear. The CDR3 DNA reads TGTGCCAGCAGCCCTCGGTCCCACGAGCAGTACTTC. It yields the protein CASSPRSHEQYF.